The rows below give T cell receptor beta chains drawn from one sample of a study of regulatory T cells in long-lasting Graves disease. TCRdb called the multiplex PCR reads again in MiXCR, with one record for every CDR3 protein. Here the sample spans hundreds of thousands of distinct CDR3 sequences, around 17% being singletons. The same sample was also used in a study of T cells in Graves' hyperthyroidism and ophthalmopathy.

The sample consisted of peripheral blood mononuclear cells (PBMCs), taken at new diagnosis, from a patient treated with antithyroid drugs. These receptors came from a woman in her 30s with Graves disease. The CDR3 runs from the conserved cysteine through the conserved F or W. Fields, in order: CDR3 protein, CDR3 DNA, clone size, D gene, J gene, V gene. The D gene is left open where the match is weak. Rows may omit the clone size; those that give it use once, few, many or a size class.

CDR3: CASTKEVGDTEAFF
DNA: TGTGCCAGCACCAAAGAGGTTGGGGACACTGAAGCTTTCTTT
size: few
D: NA
J: TRBJ1-1
V: TRBV9

CDR3: CASSWGPGGGEKLFF
DNA: TGCGCCAGCAGCTGGGGGCCAGGGGGTGGTGAAAAACTGTTTTTT
size: NA
D: TRBD1
J: TRBJ1-4
V: TRBV5-1

CDR3: CASSSVTGGQAFF
DNA: TGTGCCAGCAGCTCAGTTACAGGGGGCCAAGCTTTCTTT
size: NA
D: TRBD1
J: TRBJ1-1
V: TRBV7-3

CDR3: CASSRLLTGRNTIYF
DNA: TGTGCCAGCAGCCGGTTGTTGACGGGGAGAAACACCATATATTTT
size: NA
D: NA
J: TRBJ1-3
V: TRBV14

CDR3: CSALGQPGRSYEQYF
DNA: TGCAGTGCCCTCGGTCAGCCGGGAAGGTCCTACGAGCAGTACTTC
size: few
D: NA
J: TRBJ2-7
V: TRBV20-1

CDR3: CASRWAESSNQPQHF
DNA: TGTGCCAGCAGGTGGGCGGAGAGTAGCAATCAGCCCCAGCATTTT
size: many
D: NA
J: TRBJ1-5
V: TRBV2

CDR3: CSVRAGGYEQYF
DNA: TGCAGCGTTAGAGCGGGAGGGTACGAGCAGTACTTC
size: NA
D: TRBD2
J: TRBJ2-7
V: TRBV29-1

CDR3: CASRAEGRRDIQYF
DNA: TGTGCCAGCCGAGCGGAGGGGCGTCGAGACATTCAGTACTTC
size: few
D: NA
J: TRBJ2-4
V: TRBV19

CDR3: CAWRVGTYEQYF
DNA: TGTGCCTGGAGGGTTGGGACTTACGAGCAGTACTTC
size: NA
D: NA
J: TRBJ2-7
V: TRBV30

CDR3: CAWSGGQFYGYTF
DNA: TGTGCCTGGAGTGGGGGACAATTCTATGGCTACACCTTC
size: NA
D: NA
J: TRBJ1-2
V: TRBV30

CDR3: CASRGGRGGDTQYF
DNA: TGTGCCAGCCGTGGCGGGAGGGGCGGAGATACGCAGTATTTT
size: few
D: TRBD2
J: TRBJ2-3
V: TRBV25-1

CDR3: CASSLSGRAPNEQYF
DNA: TGTGCCAGCAGTTTGAGCGGGAGGGCTCCCAACGAGCAGTACTTC
size: NA
D: TRBD2
J: TRBJ2-7
V: TRBV28

CDR3: CASSVGPHNEQFF
DNA: TGTGCCAGCAGCGTGGGACCACACAATGAGCAGTTCTTC
size: many
D: NA
J: TRBJ2-1
V: TRBV5-5

CDR3: CASSFPLDFGYNEQFF
DNA: TGTGCCAGCAGCTTCCCGTTGGACTTCGGGTACAATGAGCAGTTCTTC
size: NA
D: NA
J: TRBJ2-1
V: TRBV28

CDR3: CSARPRGTEKLFF
DNA: TGCAGTGCTAGACCCAGGGGGACTGAAAAACTGTTTTTT
size: NA
D: TRBD1
J: TRBJ1-4
V: TRBV20-1